This T cell receptor beta chain is from a study of blood T cell repertoires in COVID-19. At the level of the study: T cells, B-cell-depleted T cells, or PBMCs provided the cDNA or gDNA that served as material.

Original methodology: Reference gene primer amplification in the assay estimated nucleated cell counts. Clones were read by immunoSEQ multiplex PCR, and TCRdb kept only the in-frame ones, dropping some. V and J calls and clone size come straight from that table; D and trimming were deduced from the DNA. Seen here are roughly 500,000 clones, roughly nine tenths observed once, and the top ten hold about 0.91%. This TCR derives from a man between 18 and 35 years old with COVID-19, enrolled during active disease. The specimen sequenced was peripheral blood.

The CDR3 region has the DNA TGTGCCAGCACCCGGACAGCTCCGTATGGCTACACCTTC. This sequence encodes CASTRTAPYGYTF. The chain carries TRBV7-2 and TRBJ1-2; D perhaps matches TRBD1 (6 bases). The V end lost 7 bases, the J end lost 5 bases, and 14 bases lay between the germline ends. The CDR3 covers 13 residues. Germline CDR1 and CDR2: SGHTA and FQGNSA.